This T cell receptor (beta chain) originates from a study of early T cells in non-severe SARS-CoV-2 infection. The overall study: Unsorted whole-blood RNA was sequenced in bulk, leaving chains unpaired.

A few counts support this clonotype. The target antigen is unknown. Attachment of unique molecular identifiers to individual cDNA molecules was performed. TCRdb passed the 5' RACE reads through MiXCR, listing each CDR3 protein once. This sample has roughly 38,000 distinct CDR3 sequences, with 5% to 6% found just once. Whole-study findings and limits: In VDJdb matching, anti-spike CD8 responses were favored while private and CD4 specificities went missing.

The sequenced sample consisted of whole blood. This TCR derives from an adult who was a healthcare worker with PCR-confirmed SARS-CoV-2 infection or an uninfected control (not recorded which).

CDR3 DNA: TGTGCCAGCAGTTCAGTTTGGGATCAGCCCCAGCATTTT. It yields the protein CASSSVWDQPQHF. V gene TRBV27 combines with J gene TRBJ1-5; D unclear. CDR1 is MNHEY and CDR2 is SMNVEV in the germline V gene (reference sequence). CDR3 length: 13 amino acids. Trimming stripped 4 bases from V and 5 bases from J, with 9 bases between.